A single sample gave rise to the 8 T cell receptor beta chains below, sequenced in a study of blood T cells in healthy people across ages. Then a second PCR, running roughly 6 to 11 cycles, was carried out with a sample-barcoded 5' primer and a J-beta primer mix. In TCRdb, the 5' RACE reads were re-called with MiXCR into one record per CDR3 protein. The data show fewer than 1,200,000 distinct CDR3 sequences, about 25% seen once. Separately, the same data were catalogued under a study of T cells of mothers and their children.

Sequenced: blood. These receptors were collected from a girl between 2 and 10 years old in good health.

This clonotype was seen more than once but under ten times. The chain joins TRBV7-2 to TRBJ2-7; 7 bases align to TRBD2. The CDR3 runs 14 residues. The germline gives CDR1 SGHTA, CDR2 FQGNSA. With V trimmed by 1 base and J by 3 bases, 3 bases remained unmatched. The CDR3, as DNA: TGTGCCAGCAGCTTAGAGACTAGCCACTACGAGCAGTACTTC. As protein: CASSLETSHYEQYF.

CDR3 coding DNA: TGTGCCAGCAGCTTAGTTTCAAGGGAGCAAGAGACCCAGTACTTC. Translating it yields CASSLVSREQETQYF. The rearrangement links TRBV7-9 to TRBJ2-5; a weak D match, TRBD2 (5 bases). The germline gives CDR1 SEHNR, CDR2 FQNEAQ (reference sequence). The CDR3 totals 15 residues. V gave up 1 base and J gave up 2 bases, with 11 bases separating them.

This clonotype turned up a few times. The chain combines TRBV28 with TRBJ2-7; possibly TRBD1 for D (6 bases). This CDR3 region has 15 residues. Trimming took off 4 bases at V and 0 bases at J, with 13 bases between the two ends. Germline V gives CDR1 MDHEN, CDR2 SYDVKM. The CDR3 coding sequence is TGTGCCAGCAGTTCCACAGGGACGAGCTCCTACGAGCAGTACTTC. Its translation is CASSSTGTSSYEQYF.

Only a few counts were recorded for this clonotype. In this CDR3 the conserved last residue, phenylalanine or tryptophan, is missing, so a read error is likely. The DNA is omitted, as the CDR3 cannot be located on it reliably, and the CDR3 follows TCRdb's listing. The J gene is TRBJ2-4, the V gene TRBV7-9; the table assigns TRBD2, which was not confirmed against the DNA. Including both end residues, the CDR3 is 11 amino acids long. Germline V gene data show CDR1 as SEHNR and CDR2 as FQNEAQ (reference sequence). The CDR3 here is CASSWRTAGGV.

This clonotype was seen only a few times. This rearrangement joins TRBV12-3 or TRBV12-4 to TRBJ1-4, with 9 bases lining up with TRBD1. The CDR3 covers 14 residues. V lost 2 bases, J lost 6 bases, and 1 base stayed unmatched. CDR3 DNA: TGTGCCAGCAGTTTATGGGACAGGGATGAAAAACTGTTTTTT. It translates to CASSLWDRDEKLFF.

The chain joins TRBV29-1 to TRBJ2-3; 8 bases align to TRBD1. The germline V gene has CDR1 SQVTM and CDR2 ANQGSEA. The CDR3 contains 14 residues. V shed 5 bases and J 0 bases; nucleotides not matched to a gene: 4. CDR3 protein: CSVRDRRSTDTQYF. The CDR3 bases are TGCAGCGTTCGGGACAGGAGAAGCACAGATACGCAGTATTTT.

The chain recombines TRBV5-5 with TRBJ2-7; no clear D gene. Per the germline V gene, CDR1 is SGHKS and CDR2 is YYEKEE (reference sequence). The V end lost 3 bases, the J end lost 6 bases, and 10 bases lay between the germline ends. The CDR3 is 12 residues long. CDR3 region: CASSSAGCEQYF. The CDR3 DNA follows: TGTGCCAGCAGCTCCGCAGGCTGCGAGCAGTACTTC.

This clonotype was seen a few times. The rearrangement joins TRBV7-2 to TRBJ1-3; D remains ambiguous. Germline lookup yields CDR1 SGHTA and CDR2 FQGNSA. V was trimmed by 5 bases and J by 0 bases, leaving 8 bases between them. This CDR3 contains 14 residues. CDR3 nucleotide sequence: TGTGCCAGCAGCCTAAGCGCCTCTGGAAACACCATATATTTT. Its protein product is CASSLSASGNTIYF. Combining the CDR3 with reference TRBV7-2 and TRBJ1-3 gives the whole variable domain GAGVSQSPSNKVTEKGKDVELRCDPISGHTALYWYRQSLGQGLEFLIYFQGNSAPDKSGLPSDRFSAERTGGSVSTLTIQRTQQEDSAVYLCASSLSASGNTIYFGEGSWLTVV.